The present T cell receptor beta chain was sequenced within a study of breast tumors, draining lymph nodes, adjacent tissues. Findings and caveats of the study: Tumor T cell lymph node origin was a supported hypothesis, not proven.

Breast cancer patients provided tissue from their axillary draining lymph nodes. To note about this clonotype: What it binds is not known.

TCRdb independently ran MiXCR on the multiplex PCR reads; one entry per CDR3 protein. This table has around 250,000 distinct CDR3 sequences, approximately 36% appearing once. This CDR3 contains 13 residues. J gave up 10 bases and V 7 bases, and 9 bases lay outside the gene matches. Germline-derived CDR1 and CDR2 are SQVTM and ANQGSEA. The receptor's source is a female donor with breast cancer. Some clones in this sample may be carry-over from other donors' samples. The V call is TRBV29-1, the J call TRBJ2-1; 11 bases agree with TRBD1. The sequenced sample was axillary lymph node tissue. CDR3 residues: CSGGGQGGLEQFF. The DNA for the CDR3 is TGCAGCGGGGGGGGACAGGGGGGATTGGAGCAGTTCTTC.